This T cell receptor beta chain was observed in a study of blood T cells in healthy people across ages. There are a few counts of this clonotype. Sample-barcoded 5' priming and a J-beta primer mix drove a second PCR of about 6 to 12 cycles. TCRdb re-called the 5' RACE reads with MiXCR, one entry per CDR3 protein. The sample consists of about 1,000,000 distinct CDR3 sequences, 45% of them appearing once. RNA extraction gave at least 5 micrograms of total RNA per sample. There are 16 residues in the CDR3. Deletions cut 3 bases from V and 3 bases from J, with 16 bases between. Germline-derived CDR1 and CDR2 are SEHNR and FQNEAQ (reference sequence).

Material: blood. V is TRBV7-9 and J is TRBJ2-3; maybe TRBD1 (5 bases). This sequence was found in a woman aged 55-70 years in good health. In DNA form, the CDR3 reads TGTGCCAGCAGCTTGAATATTCAGGGAACGACAGATACGCAGTATTTT. Translated, it gives CASSLNIQGTTDTQYF.